The 23 T cell receptor beta chains below were found in one sample sequenced in a study of T cell responses to AZD1222 COVID-19 vaccine. Some clones are missing from TCRdb's copy, which holds only in-frame ones; the method was immunoSEQ multiplex PCR. This table has about 170,000 clones, around 88% appearing once. The material sequenced was peripheral blood, taken 28 days after the second AZD1222 dose. These receptors all come from an adult who received the AZD1222 COVID-19 vaccine.

V and J are TRBV3-1 (or the pseudogene TRBV3-2) and TRBJ1-2, with D uncertain. The CDR3 totals 15 residues. The germline V gene encodes CDR1 LGHDT and CDR2 YNNKEL (reference sequence). V lost 3 bases and J 5 bases, leaving 16 bases between the germline ends. The CDR3 here is CASSHGFQSLYGYTF. CDR3 DNA: TGTGCCAGCAGCCATGGGTTTCAATCACTATATGGCTACACCTTC.

This clone was detected a few times. This chain uses TRBV18 with TRBJ1-1, with D perhaps TRBD1 (6 bases). Germline CDR1 KGHSH, CDR2 LQKENI. Trimming cost V 3 bases and J 3 bases, with 14 bases left between them. CDR3 length: 15 amino acids. DNA for the CDR3: TGTGCCAGCTCACCCGGGAGGGGGTTATACACTGAAGCTTTCTTT. It is translated as CASSPGRGLYTEAFF.

This clone has just one count. The V call is TRBV10-3, the J call TRBJ2-5; D ambiguous. This CDR3 has 18 amino acids. Germline-derived CDR1 and CDR2 are ENHRY and SYGVKD. Trimming stripped 2 bases from V and 3 bases from J, with 22 bases between. CDR3: CAISEATDPIRKKETQYF. In DNA, the CDR3 is TGTGCCATCAGTGAGGCCACGGACCCGATACGCAAAAAAGAGACCCAGTACTTC.

V and J are TRBV2 and TRBJ2-1; D perhaps matches TRBD2 (5 bases). V lost 1 base and J lost 7, with 17 bases in between. CDR3 length: 16 amino acids. Germline CDR1 reads SNHLY; CDR2 reads FYNNEI. CDR3 protein: CASSEGMWETGNEQFF. The DNA for the CDR3 is TGTGCCAGCAGTGAAGGGATGTGGGAGACGGGTAATGAGCAGTTCTTC.

V is TRBV9 and J is TRBJ1-3; TRBD1 aligns across 9 bases. Per germline, CDR1 SGDLS and CDR2 YYNGEE. V trimming: 0 bases; J trimming: 0 bases; junction bases outside the gene matches: 10. The CDR3 runs 19 residues. The CDR3 here is CASSVGLPGTGFSGNTIYF. CDR3 in DNA: TGTGCCAGCAGCGTAGGCCTCCCCGGGACAGGGTTCTCTGGAAACACCATATATTTT.

The chain joins TRBV7-8 to TRBJ2-5; D not resolved. The CDR3 consists of 14 residues. Germline CDR1 is SGHVS and CDR2 is FQNEAQ. Trimming took off 2 bases at V and 4 bases at J, with 11 bases between the two ends. CDR3 sequence (DNA): TGTGCCAGCAGCTTATCCATGGCGCTAGAGACCCAGTACTTC. Its protein product is CASSLSMALETQYF.

This clone was recorded a few times. Here the CDR3 DNA reads TGTGCCAGCAGCTCGCAGGGGGGGGGCAATGAGCAGTTCTTC. Its translation: CASSSQGGGNEQFF. The rearrangement joins TRBV6-2 or TRBV6-3 to TRBJ2-1; D possibly matches TRBD1 or TRBD2 (7 bases each). Germline-derived CDR1 and CDR2 are MNHEY and SVGEGT. V lost 6 bases and J lost 6, with 15 bases in between. This CDR3 has 14 residues.

The chain links TRBV11-2 to TRBJ2-1, with D perhaps being TRBD1 or TRBD2 (5 bases each). The CDR3 totals 19 residues. Per the germline V gene, CDR1 is SGHAT and CDR2 is FQNNGV. Between the trimmed V and J ends, which lost 0 bases and 0 bases, there was a span of 18 bases. CDR3 residues: CASSLDGGTVQSSYNEQFF. Here the CDR3 DNA reads TGTGCCAGCAGCTTAGATGGGGGTACGGTCCAGAGCTCCTACAATGAGCAGTTCTTC.

This chain connects TRBV5-4 to TRBJ2-5; 7 bases fit TRBD1. This CDR3 is built from 15 residues. Germline CDR1 is SGHNT and CDR2 is YYREEE (reference sequence). The V and J ends lost 0 bases and 3 bases, in that order; junction bases with no gene match: 5. CDR3 in amino acids: CASSLGQGVEETQYF. CDR3 DNA: TGTGCCAGCAGCTTGGGACAGGGCGTGGAAGAGACCCAGTACTTC. The full variable domain, in which reference TRBV5-4 and TRBJ2-5 provide the parts outside the CDR3, is ETGVTQSPTHLIKTRGQQVTLRCSSQSGHNTVSWYQQALGQGPQFIFQYYREEENGRGNFPPRFSGLQFPNYSSELNVNALELDDSALYLCASSLGQGVEETQYFGPGTRLLVL.

This clone was picked up a small number of times. The V and J genes are TRBV2 and TRBJ1-1; unclear D gene. This CDR3 comprises 12 residues. With 5 bases removed from V and 11 bases from J, the gap between germline ends came to 15 bases. CDR1 is SNHLY, CDR2 FYNNEI, per germline. The CDR3 coding sequence is TGTGCCAGCAGTCGTCCGGGAGATGAGGCTTTCTTT. The encoded protein is CASSRPGDEAFF.

The genes are TRBV18 and TRBJ1-5; 7 bases match TRBD1. The V gene's germline CDR1 is KGHSH and CDR2 LQKENI. The CDR3 consists of 17 residues. The V and J ends lost 1 base and 2 bases, in that order; junction bases with no gene match: 8. This chain's CDR3 is CASSPRGRQGGNQPQHF. In DNA, the CDR3 is TGTGCCAGCTCACCACGCGGTAGACAGGGTGGCAATCAGCCCCAGCATTTT. The full variable domain, in which reference TRBV18 and TRBJ1-5 provide the parts outside the CDR3, is NAGVMQNPRHLVRRRGQEARLRCSPMKGHSHVYWYRQLPEEGLKFMVYLQKENIIDESGMPKERFSAEFPKEGPSILRIQQVVRGDSAAYFCASSPRGRQGGNQPQHFGDGTRLSIL.

V is TRBV15 and J is TRBJ2-3; a weak D match, TRBD1 (6 bases). The CDR3 length is 15 residues. Germline CDR1 and CDR2: LNHNV and YYDKDF (reference sequence). The germline V and J ends were trimmed by 0 bases and 1 base, with 8 bases remaining between them. CDR3 sequence: CATSREQGGTDTQYF. The CDR3 nucleotides are TGTGCCACCAGCAGAGAACAGGGAGGCACAGATACGCAGTATTTT.

This clone was observed once. This rearrangement joins TRBV7-9 to TRBJ1-5, with D maybe TRBD1 (5 bases). The CDR3 contains 14 residues. Germline V lookup: CDR1 SEHNR, CDR2 FQNEAQ (reference sequence). Trimming stripped 5 bases from V and 0 bases from J, with 8 bases between. The CDR3 DNA reads TGTGCCAGCAGCCCCCAGGGTAGCAATCAGCCCCAGCATTTT. This gives the protein CASSPQGSNQPQHF.

The chain recombines TRBV5-1 with TRBJ2-2; no firm D call. V gave up 4 bases and J gave up 4 bases, with 8 bases separating them. This CDR3 contains 13 residues. Germline V gives CDR1 SGHRS, CDR2 YFSETQ. CDR3 DNA sequence: TGCGCCAGCAGCCCAACAATCACCGGGGAGCTGTTTTTT. Protein: CASSPTITGELFF.

The V and J genes are TRBV4-1 and TRBJ2-7, with D perhaps matching TRBD1 or TRBD2 (5 bases each). Per the germline V gene, CDR1 is MGHRA and CDR2 is YSYEKL. V dropped 0 bases and J dropped 4 bases, with 13 bases sitting between them. The CDR3 length is 15 residues. The CDR3 DNA reads TGCGCCAGCAGCCAAGAGGCGGTAGGGACGTACGAGCAGTACTTC. Protein product: CASSQEAVGTYEQYF.

In nucleotides, the CDR3 is TGCGCCAGCGGCGACAGGGGGCTGGTCACAGATACGCAGTATTTT. Amino acids: CASGDRGLVTDTQYF. V gene TRBV5-1 combines with J gene TRBJ2-3; TRBD1 aligns across 10 bases. The V gene's germline CDR1 is SGHRS and CDR2 YFSETQ. The J segment lost 2 bases and the V segment lost 7 bases, leaving 7 bases of the junction unmatched. This CDR3 has 15 residues.

The chain uses TRBV6-5 and TRBJ2-2, with D unresolved. V dropped 4 bases and J dropped 4 bases, with 7 bases sitting between them. Per the germline V gene, CDR1 is MNHEY and CDR2 is SVGAGI. The length of the CDR3 is 13 residues. CDR3 bases: TGTGCCAGCAGTTCCCGACCCACCGGGGAGCTGTTTTTT. The encoded protein is CASSSRPTGELFF.

V is TRBV11-2 and J is TRBJ2-7; D remains unclear. The germline V gene has CDR1 SGHAT and CDR2 FQNNGV. This CDR3 contains 14 residues. Trimming took 1 base from V and 2 from J, leaving 9 bases between them. DNA of the CDR3: TGTGCCAGCAGCTTAGTAGTTGCGACCTACGAGCAGTACTTC. Translated: CASSLVVATYEQYF.

The chain combines TRBV4-1 with TRBJ1-5; possible D gene TRBD1, 5 bases. This CDR3 is 15 amino acids long. V shed 4 bases and J shed 4 bases, with 14 bases lying between them. CDR1 and CDR2 (germline): MGHRA, YSYEKL. DNA for the CDR3: TGCGCCAGCAGCCCCCGACAGAATTGGAATCAGCCCCAGCATTTT. This codes for CASSPRQNWNQPQHF.

This chain links TRBV6-5 with TRBJ2-7; unclear D gene. Per germline, CDR1 MNHEY and CDR2 SVGAGI. This CDR3 is built from 13 residues. Trimming shortened V by 5 bases and J by 2 bases, and 10 bases separated the two germline ends. Here the CDR3 reads CASSTYTTYEQYF. CDR3 nucleotide sequence: TGTGCCAGCAGTACCTATACCACCTACGAGCAGTACTTC.

This CDR3 is CASSLAGSQPEQYF. The CDR3 nucleotides read TGTGCCAGCAGCTTGGCCGGGTCACAGCCTGAGCAGTACTTC. The chain carries TRBV5-4 and TRBJ2-7; D remains unclear. The V end was cut by 0 bases, the J end by 7 bases, with 14 bases between. The germline V gene has CDR1 SGHNT and CDR2 YYREEE (reference sequence). This CDR3 contains 14 residues.

This clone was observed a single time. The chain joins TRBV10-3 to TRBJ1-2; 12 bases fit TRBD1. V gave up 10 bases and J gave up 2 bases; unmatched junction bases: 8. Germline V CDR1 and CDR2: ENHRY, SYGVKD. This CDR3 comprises 15 residues. This CDR3 is CATAGTGGPNYGYTF. DNA of the CDR3: TGTGCCACCGCCGGGACAGGGGGCCCCAACTATGGCTACACCTTC.

This chain joins TRBV30 and TRBJ1-2, with 7 bases identical to TRBD1. The CDR3 runs 15 residues. Per the germline V gene, CDR1 is GTSNPN and CDR2 is SVGIG (reference sequence). The ends lost 8 bases at V and 0 bases at J; junction bases unmatched: 12. The chain's CDR3 is CAIRRQGVTNYGYTF. CDR3 nucleotides: TGTGCCATCCGGAGACAGGGTGTTACTAACTATGGCTACACCTTC.